Shown below are 12 T cell receptor beta chains from a single sample sequenced in a study of blood T cell repertoires in COVID-19. The method was immunoSEQ multiplex PCR; TCRdb's version includes in-frame clones alone and lacks a portion of them. Of over 250,000 clones detected, approximately 90% appear once; the ten largest clones hold approximately 3%. Sequencing input: PBMCs or T cells enriched from blood (not recorded which). The receptors were sampled from a woman aged 45 to 65 who had recovered from COVID-19.

The chain has TRBV28 and TRBJ2-2; tentatively, D is TRBD1 (6 bases). The germline V gene has CDR1 MDHEN and CDR2 SYDVKM. Trimming took 8 bases from V and 4 from J, leaving 17 bases between them. This CDR3 comprises 15 residues. Written as DNA, the CDR3 is TGTGCCAGCGAACTGGACAGACGGCGCACCGGGGAGCTGTTTTTT. Its translation is CASELDRRRTGELFF. The entire variable domain, with the rest obtained from reference TRBV28 and TRBJ2-2, is as follows: DVKVTQSSRYLVKRTGEKVFLECVQDMDHENMFWYRQDPGLGLRLIYFSYDVKMKEKGDIPEGYSVSREKKERFSLILESASTNQTSMYLCASELDRRRTGELFFGEGSRLTVL.

This chain connects TRBV19 to TRBJ1-5, with 8 bases aligning to TRBD1. The CDR3 has 13 amino acids. CDR1 is LNHDA, CDR2 SQIVND, per germline (reference sequence). Trimming removed 7 bases from V and 7 bases from J; junction bases left unmatched: 6. CDR3: CASMMTGVQPQHF. CDR3 bases: TGTGCCAGTATGATGACAGGGGTACAGCCCCAGCATTTT.

In its sample, this clone was seen a few times. The chain is built from TRBV30 and TRBJ1-2; the match to TRBD1 covers 7 bases. The CDR3 loop spans 14 amino acids. The germline CDR1 and CDR2 sequences are GTSNPN and SVGIG (reference sequence). The trim removed 2 bases at V and 6 bases at J, leaving 9 bases unmatched. The CDR3 DNA reads as TGTGCCTGGAGTAAGCCGGGACAGATGCATGGCTACACCTTC. Amino acids: CAWSKPGQMHGYTF.

The V gene is TRBV5-5, the J gene TRBJ2-5; TRBD2 agrees at 8 bases. The CDR3 consists of 16 residues. V dropped 3 bases and J dropped 5; count of bases not matched to a gene: 12. CDR1 is SGHKS, CDR2 YYEKEE, per germline (reference sequence). The chain's CDR3 is CASSSPDSGIYETQYF. CDR3 in DNA: TGTGCCAGCAGCTCACCGGATAGCGGGATTTACGAGACCCAGTACTTC.

Only a few counts were recorded for this clone. The chain employs TRBV27 and TRBJ2-7; 11 nucleotides align to TRBD2. Trimming at V came to 4 bases and at J to 2 bases, leaving 7 bases not matched to a gene. The length of the CDR3 is 16 residues. Germline V CDR1 and CDR2: MNHEY, SMNVEV (reference sequence). For the CDR3, the DNA is TGTGCCAGCAGTTCAAAGACTAGCGGGGCAACCTACGAGCAGTACTTC. It is translated as CASSSKTSGATYEQYF.

The chain couples TRBV9 to TRBJ1-6; 11 bases are shared with TRBD1. The CDR3 covers 16 residues. Germline V CDR1 and CDR2: SGDLS, YYNGEE. Trimming at V came to 4 bases and at J to 10 bases, leaving 10 bases not matched to a gene. In DNA form, the CDR3 reads TGTGCCAGCAGCCCAGAAGTTGGGACAGGGGGGTCACCCCTCCACTTT. Translated: CASSPEVGTGGSPLHF.

The V gene is TRBV7-3, the J gene TRBJ2-4; D perhaps matches TRBD2 (6 bases). CDR1 is SGHTA, CDR2 FQGTGA, per germline. V lost 2 bases to trimming and J lost 8 bases, with 10 bases between them. CDR3 length: 13 amino acids. The CDR3 DNA reads TGTGCCAGCAGCTTAGGATGGGGGGACATTCAGTACTTC. As protein: CASSLGWGDIQYF.

This sequence joins TRBV2 and TRBJ1-1; possibly TRBD1 for D (6 bases). The CDR3 sequence is 15 residues long. Trimming removed 7 bases at V and 0 bases at J, with 15 bases between. Germline CDR1 is SNHLY and CDR2 is FYNNEI. Here the CDR3 reads CASTLDSPLNTEAFF. The CDR3 bases are TGTGCCAGCACCCTGGACAGCCCACTGAACACTGAAGCTTTCTTT.

The CDR3 region is CASSESGSHGYTF. CDR3 coding DNA: TGCGCCAGCAGTGAGTCGGGGAGCCATGGCTACACCTTC. The V call is TRBV10-1, the J call TRBJ1-2; D is unclear. V was pared by 0 bases and J by 6 bases, with 8 bases between. This CDR3 is 13 amino acids long. CDR1 and CDR2 from the germline V gene are WNHNN and SYGVQD (reference sequence).

The rearrangement joins TRBV9 to TRBJ1-2; a weak D match, TRBD1 (6 bases). Trimming took off 3 bases at V and 4 bases at J, with 10 bases between the two ends. This CDR3 is 13 amino acids long. Germline values: CDR1 SGDLS, CDR2 YYNGEE. CDR3 nucleotide sequence: TGTGCCAGCAGCGAACAGGGTGGCTATGGCTACACCTTC. This sequence encodes CASSEQGGYGYTF.

The chain links TRBV7-8 to TRBJ2-1; 11 bases map to TRBD2. CDR3 length: 14 residues. Germline V gene data show CDR1 as SGHVS and CDR2 as FQNEAQ. The V segment lost 3 bases and the J segment 8 bases; nucleotides outside the gene matches: 3. The CDR3 protein is CASSFTSGRDEQFF. CDR3 DNA: TGTGCCAGCAGCTTCACTAGCGGGAGAGATGAGCAGTTCTTC.

In nucleotides, the CDR3 is TGTGCCAGCAGCTTTCCAAGCGGCAATAATTCACCCCTCCACTTT. The encoded protein is CASSFPSGNNSPLHF. This chain connects TRBV5-4 to TRBJ1-6; no clear D gene. The CDR3 totals 15 residues. Germline CDR1 and CDR2: SGHNT and YYREEE (reference sequence). V lost 2 bases and J lost 5, with 11 bases in between.